The 12 T cell receptor beta chains below were found in one sample sequenced in a study of blood T cell repertoires in COVID-19. Assay used: immunoSEQ multiplex PCR; TCRdb lists only in-frame clones, some missing. Here the sample spans some 86,000 clones, approximately 80% being singletons. Sequencing was performed on peripheral blood. Receptor source: a woman aged 80 or over with active or convalescent COVID-19.

The V gene is TRBV11-3, the J gene TRBJ2-7, with 11 bases that match TRBD1. Losses at the gene ends were 3 bases for V and 4 bases for J; bases not matched to a gene: 5. Germline V gene sequence: CDR1 SGHNT, CDR2 YENEEA. CDR3 size: 15 residues. CDR3: CASSLPGQGVYEQYF. In DNA form, the CDR3 reads TGTGCCAGCAGCTTGCCGGGACAGGGGGTATACGAGCAGTACTTC.

The chain uses TRBV7-3 and TRBJ2-3; TRBD2 matches at 12 bases. V shed 5 bases, J shed 4 bases, and the junction held 7 bases outside the gene matches. The germline V gene has CDR1 SGHTA and CDR2 FQGTGA. The CDR3 is 16 amino acids. CDR3 coding DNA: TGTGCCAGCAGCCGTCGACTAGCGGGAGCGTCAGATACGCAGTATTTT. Encoded protein: CASSRRLAGASDTQYF.

The rearrangement uses TRBV7-6 and TRBJ2-1; 10 positions match TRBD2. The CDR3 is 15 amino acids. Germline V gives CDR1 SGHVS, CDR2 FNYEAQ. Unmatched junction bases numbered 13, after V lost 5 bases and J lost 12 bases. The CDR3 nucleotides are TGTGCCAGCAGCGCCGGGACTAGCGCAGGTTTTGTGCAGTTCTTC. This translates into CASSAGTSAGFVQFF. Combining the CDR3 with reference TRBV7-6 and TRBJ2-1 gives the whole variable domain GAGVSQSPRYKVTKRGQDVALRCDPISGHVSLYWYRQALGQGPEFLTYFNYEAQQDKSGLPNDRFSAERPEGSISTLTIQRTEQRDSAMYRCASSAGTSAGFVQFFGPGTRLTVL.

The rearrangement links TRBV27 to TRBJ1-4, with 8 bases lining up with TRBD1. The ends lost 5 bases at V and 3 bases at J; junction bases unmatched: 11. In germline, CDR1 is MNHEY, CDR2 SMNVEV (reference sequence). CDR3 length: 17 amino acids. The CDR3 sequence: CASSPGQGRSSNEKLFF. In DNA, the CDR3 is TGTGCCAGCAGTCCCGGACAGGGAAGGTCTTCTAATGAAAAACTGTTTTTT.

This clone was seen just once. This chain uses TRBV5-1 with TRBJ1-6; D possibly corresponds to TRBD1 (6 bases). Trimming took 5 bases from V and 7 from J, leaving 22 bases between them. The V gene's germline CDR1 is SGHRS and CDR2 YFSETQ. There are 17 residues in the CDR3. The CDR3 here is CASSPGRGAGTNSPLHF. The CDR3 DNA reads as TGCGCCAGCAGTCCTGGTCGGGGGGCAGGGACGAATTCACCCCTCCACTTT.

The J gene is TRBJ1-2, the V gene TRBV10-3, with TRBD1 matching 7 bases. Germline CDR1 reads ENHRY; CDR2 reads SYGVKD. The junction had 9 bases not matched to a gene; V was cut back by 10 bases and J by 7 bases. The CDR3 spans 12 residues. The CDR3 nucleotides read TGTGCCACAGGACAGGCCTCCCTTGGCTACACCTTC. This encodes CATGQASLGYTF.

The CDR3 sequence: CASSWTDRIYEQYF. CDR3 in DNA: TGTGCCAGCAGTTGGACGGACAGAATCTACGAGCAGTACTTC. V and J are TRBV28 and TRBJ2-7; TRBD1 is a possible D gene (6 bases). Trimming removed 4 bases from V and 3 bases from J, with 13 bases in between. Per germline, CDR1 MDHEN and CDR2 SYDVKM. The CDR3 runs 14 residues.

This clone was seen just once. The rearrangement uses TRBV28 and TRBJ2-4; 8 bases are shared with TRBD1. Unmatched junction bases numbered 5, after V lost 4 bases and J lost 0 bases. The CDR3 runs to 16 residues. Germline values: CDR1 MDHEN, CDR2 SYDVKM. CDR3 protein: CASSSGTGKAKNIQYF. The CDR3 DNA reads as TGTGCCAGCAGTTCCGGGACAGGTAAAGCCAAAAACATTCAGTACTTC.

This clone was recorded only once. The chain is built from TRBV23-1 and TRBJ1-2; D possibly corresponds to TRBD1 (5 bases). TRBV23-1 is annotated as an ORF whose role is uncertain. V lost 1 base and J lost 6, with 9 bases in between. The CDR3 has 13 amino acids. Here the CDR3 DNA reads TGCGCCAGCAGTCAATTTACGGGGGATGGCTACACCTTC. Translated: CASSQFTGDGYTF.

The chain employs TRBV27 and TRBJ1-1; D is possibly TRBD1 (6 bases). Germline loops: CDR1 MNHEY, CDR2 SMNVEV (reference sequence). The CDR3 is 14 amino acids. V was trimmed by 6 bases and J by 0 bases, leaving 11 bases between them. CDR3 DNA: TGTGCCAGCAGGGAAACAGGGTTGAACACTGAAGCTTTCTTT. Translating it yields CASRETGLNTEAFF.

The rearrangement joins TRBV28 to TRBJ1-4, with no clear D. The ends were cut back, 6 bases at V and 5 bases at J, with 25 bases in the middle. The CDR3 spans 18 residues. Germline lookup yields CDR1 MDHEN and CDR2 SYDVKM. CDR3 bases: TGTGCCAGCAGCTTTAACCCACGAGGCGGGCACGACAATGAAAAACTGTTTTTT. Its translation: CASSFNPRGGHDNEKLFF.

The chain couples TRBV5-5 to TRBJ2-1, with TRBD2 matching 8 bases. V gave up 3 bases and J gave up 11 bases; unmatched junction bases: 16. The CDR3 runs to 16 residues. The germline V gene has CDR1 SGHKS and CDR2 YYEKEE (reference sequence). CDR3 region: CASSSLTGGALLKQFF. The CDR3 bases are TGTGCCAGCAGCTCCCTAACCGGGGGGGCGTTACTCAAGCAGTTCTTC.